These 29 T cell receptor beta chains were sequenced from one sample in a study of blood T cell repertoires in COVID-19. TCRdb's table, derived via immunoSEQ multiplex PCR, lists solely in-frame clones and lacks some. The data contain 250,000 to 300,000 clones, about 88% of them singletons. The sequenced sample consisted of PBMCs or T cells enriched from blood (not recorded which). Every receptor here comes from a man aged 25 to 40 with acute COVID-19.

This clone was detected once. The V and J genes are TRBV15 and TRBJ2-1; 7 bases line up with TRBD2. CDR1 is LNHNV and CDR2 is YYDKDF in the germline V gene (reference sequence). V shed 5 bases, J shed 4 bases, and the junction held 2 bases outside the gene matches. The CDR3 totals 13 residues. The CDR3, as DNA: TGTGCCACCAGCGGCGGGAGTTACAATGAGCAGTTCTTC. This encodes CATSGGSYNEQFF.

This clone was recorded only once. This rearrangement joins TRBV5-1 to TRBJ1-6; 7 bases fit TRBD1. With 3 bases clipped from V and 7 bases from J, the junction kept 10 bases outside the gene matches. This CDR3 is 16 amino acids long. Germline loops: CDR1 SGHRS, CDR2 YFSETQ. For the CDR3, the DNA is TGCGCCAGCAGCTCTTACGCAGGGGGTAGCAATTCACCCCTCCACTTT. This encodes CASSSYAGGSNSPLHF.

This sequence joins TRBV7-8 and TRBJ2-7; a possible D gene is TRBD1 (7 bases). The CDR3 loop spans 15 amino acids. Germline CDR1 and CDR2: SGHVS and FQNEAQ. Between the trimmed V and J ends, which lost 1 base and 4 bases, there was a span of 14 bases. CDR3 amino acids: CASSLGRGRWYEQYV. The CDR3 DNA follows: TGTGCCAGCAGCTTAGGGAGGGGGCGTTGGTACGAGCAGTACGTC.

The chain carries TRBV7-6 and TRBJ2-1; the match to TRBD2 covers 10 bases. The CDR3 spans 16 residues. V gave up 4 bases and J gave up 7 bases; unmatched junction bases: 10. Looked up from germline, CDR1 is SGHVS and CDR2 is FNYEAQ. In DNA form, the CDR3 reads TGTGCCAGCAGCTCCCTCCTAGCGGGGGCACGGAATGAGCAGTTCTTC. Protein: CASSSLLAGARNEQFF.

V gene TRBV5-6 combines with J gene TRBJ2-7; 7 bases are a match to TRBD1. CDR1 and CDR2 (germline): SGHDT, YYEEEE. The V gene end was trimmed by 2 bases and the J gene end by 0 bases; junction bases not matched to a gene: 8. CDR3 length: 16 amino acids. The CDR3 nucleotides are TGTGCCAGCAGCTTTTTTGGGGGACAGACCTCCTACGAGCAGTACGTC. Translated, it gives CASSFFGGQTSYEQYV.

V gene TRBV2 combines with J gene TRBJ2-2; D not resolved. Trimming took 8 bases from V and 2 from J, leaving 9 bases between them. The length of the CDR3 is 13 residues. CDR1 and CDR2 from the germline V gene are SNHLY and FYNNEI. CDR3 protein: CASGQTNTGELFF. CDR3 nucleotides: TGTGCCAGCGGCCAGACAAACACCGGGGAGCTGTTTTTT.

The chain recombines TRBV24-1 with TRBJ2-1; D not certain. Germline CDR1 KGHDR, CDR2 SFDVKD. The CDR3 consists of 16 residues. Trimming removed 0 bases at V and 2 bases at J, with 10 bases between. The chain's CDR3 is CATSDLSGSTYNEQFF. CDR3 bases: TGTGCCACCAGTGATTTGTCCGGGTCTACCTACAATGAGCAGTTCTTC.

The V gene is TRBV10-1, the J gene TRBJ2-1; no definite D call. This CDR3 region has 14 residues. Germline values: CDR1 WNHNN, CDR2 SYGVQD (reference sequence). V was trimmed by 3 bases and J by 5 bases, leaving 11 bases between them. CDR3 amino acids: CASSEARSNNEQFF. CDR3 bases: TGCGCCAGCAGTGAAGCGAGGTCCAACAATGAGCAGTTCTTC.

The genes are TRBV28 and TRBJ2-2; perhaps TRBD1 as D (7 bases). The CDR3 length is 15 residues. Per the germline V gene, CDR1 is MDHEN and CDR2 is SYDVKM. The germline V and J ends were trimmed by 7 bases and 3 bases, with 15 bases remaining between them. CDR3 sequence: CASTPGGRDTGELFF. For the CDR3, the DNA is TGTGCCAGCACCCCAGGGGGGAGAGACACCGGGGAGCTGTTTTTT.

The chain employs TRBV11-3 and TRBJ2-2, with D possibly matching TRBD1 (5 bases). V shed 5 bases and J shed 1 base, with 11 bases lying between them. CDR3 length equals 15 residues. Germline V gives CDR1 SGHNT, CDR2 YENEEA. CDR3 sequence (DNA): TGTGCCAGCAGCCGTTACCAGGGGAACACCGGGGAGCTGTTTTTT. It specifies CASSRYQGNTGELFF.

This clone was detected only once. This chain joins TRBV10-3 and TRBJ1-1; possibly TRBD1 for D (5 bases). Germline CDR1 is ENHRY and CDR2 is SYGVKD. Trimming took off 8 bases at V and 1 base at J, with 11 bases between the two ends. The CDR3 totals 13 residues. CDR3 region: CAIGGAANTEAFF. Here the CDR3 DNA reads TGTGCCATCGGAGGGGCAGCGAACACTGAAGCTTTCTTT.

This sequence joins TRBV9 and TRBJ2-1; weak D call: TRBD2 (6 bases). Trimming removed 4 bases at V and 9 bases at J, with 26 bases between. From germline, CDR1 is SGDLS and CDR2 YYNGEE. This CDR3 comprises 17 residues. CDR3 residues: CASSPVRDSYLESEQFF. The CDR3 DNA sequence: TGTGCCAGCAGCCCCGTCCGGGACTCGTATCTTGAGTCTGAGCAGTTCTTC.

This rearrangement joins TRBV30 to TRBJ1-1; no firm D call. Germline V lookup: CDR1 GTSNPN, CDR2 SVGIG (reference sequence). The length of the CDR3 is 13 residues. V was trimmed by 8 bases and J by 1 base, leaving 14 bases between them. In DNA, the CDR3 is TGTGCCCTGGGCGGGCGGGGGAACACTGAAGCTTTCTTT. Translating gives CALGGRGNTEAFF.

With regard to this clone: At one end, the junction sequence differs from germline, possibly due to a read error. J is TRBJ1-4 and V is TRBV18; D unclear. The germline CDR1 and CDR2 sequences are KGHSH and LQKENI. There are 14 residues in the CDR3. DNA for the CDR3: TGCGCCAGCTCACCGAACGCAGGACTCGAAAAACTGTTTTTT. This translates into CASSPNAGLEKLFF.

The chain has TRBV19 and TRBJ2-1; 7 bases line up with TRBD2. Germline V gives CDR1 LNHDA, CDR2 SQIVND (reference sequence). Trimming at V came to 5 bases and at J to 4 bases, leaving 2 bases not matched to a gene. The CDR3 is made up of 13 amino acids. CDR3 DNA sequence: TGTGCCAGTAGTGTGCGGGAGTACAATGAGCAGTTCTTC. It codes for CASSVREYNEQFF.

V usage is TRBV24-1 and J usage is TRBJ2-5; D might be TRBD2 (5 bases). V lost 4 bases, J lost 5 bases, and 10 bases lay in between. The length of the CDR3 is 13 residues. Germline V gives CDR1 KGHDR, CDR2 SFDVKD. CDR3 in amino acids: CATSEPGGETQYF. The DNA of the CDR3 is TGTGCCACCAGTGAGCCGGGCGGGGAGACCCAGTACTTC.

This chain's CDR3 is CATRESSGEEETQYF. CDR3 nucleotides: TGTGCCACCCGAGAGAGTAGCGGGGAAGAAGAGACCCAGTACTTC. This chain links TRBV24-1 with TRBJ2-5, with TRBD2 matching over 8 bases. Germline V gives CDR1 KGHDR, CDR2 SFDVKD. V was clipped by 9 bases and J by 3 bases; unmatched bases: 11. This CDR3 comprises 15 residues.

The V call is TRBV3-1 (or the pseudogene TRBV3-2), the J call TRBJ2-1; 11 bases match TRBD2. The junction had 7 bases not matched to a gene; V was cut back by 0 bases and J by 6 bases. This CDR3 has 17 amino acids. CDR1 and CDR2 from the germline V gene are LGHDT and YNNKEL (reference sequence). The CDR3 DNA sequence: TGTGCCAGCAGCCAAGAATGGGGTAGCGGGAGGGGCAATGAGCAGTTCTTC. This encodes CASSQEWGSGRGNEQFF.

This clone appeared once. The chain joins TRBV11-2 to TRBJ2-5, with 10 nucleotides matching TRBD1. From germline, CDR1 is SGHAT and CDR2 FQNNGV. CDR3 length: 18 amino acids. After removal of 3 bases from V and 6 bases from J, the junction contained 16 bases not matched to a gene. CDR3 sequence (DNA): TGTGCCAGCAGCTTGGGTGTGGGACAGGGGCATCTAGGGAAGACCCAGTACTTC. Translated, it gives CASSLGVGQGHLGKTQYF.

The chain carries TRBV7-2 and TRBJ1-3; TRBD1 might be the D (5 bases). V was shortened by 10 bases and J by 4 bases, with 14 bases between the two germline ends. Germline lookup yields CDR1 SGHTA and CDR2 FQGNSA. The CDR3 is 13 residues long. The CDR3: CATPQGGGNTIYF. CDR3 DNA sequence: TGTGCCACACCCCAGGGTGGAGGAAACACCATATATTTT.

The rearrangement joins TRBV11-2 to TRBJ2-3, with D unresolved. CDR3 length equals 13 residues. The V end lost 2 bases, the J end lost 3 bases, and 6 bases lay between the germline ends. From germline, CDR1 is SGHAT and CDR2 FQNNGV. CDR3: CASSLPVTDTQYF. In DNA form, the CDR3 reads TGTGCCAGCAGCTTACCCGTGACAGATACGCAGTATTTT.

The rearrangement joins TRBV7-3 to TRBJ2-3; D ambiguous. The CDR3 totals 16 residues. Germline loops: CDR1 SGHTA, CDR2 FQGTGA. Trimming removed 5 bases from V and 6 bases from J, with 21 bases in between. The CDR3, as DNA: TGTGCCAGCAGCCCGAACCCCCGGGTCCGCCGGGATACGCAGTATTTT. Translating gives CASSPNPRVRRDTQYF.

This sequence joins TRBV19 and TRBJ1-2, with D unclear. From germline, CDR1 is LNHDA and CDR2 SQIVND (reference sequence). The CDR3 covers 17 residues. V dropped 6 bases and J dropped 2 bases, with 22 bases sitting between them. The CDR3 bases are TGTGCCAGTAGCGTAATCGGGGTTCCGATCGGCAACTATGGCTACACCTTC. As protein: CASSVIGVPIGNYGYTF. Full variable domain (missing parts from reference TRBV19 and TRBJ1-2): DGGITQSPKYLFRKEGQNVTLSCEQNLNHDAMYWYRQDPGQGLRLIYYSQIVNDFQKGDIAEGYSVSREKKESFPLTVTSAQKNPTAFYLCASSVIGVPIGNYGYTFGSGTRLTVV.

CDR3 protein: CASTGTGGLGAFF. Written as DNA, the CDR3 is TGTGCCTCTACCGGGACAGGGGGCTTGGGAGCTTTCTTT. The J gene is TRBJ1-1, the V gene TRBV10-3, with 12 bases aligning to TRBD1. The length of the CDR3 is 13 residues. With V trimmed by 11 bases and J by 10 bases, 11 bases remained unmatched. Germline loops: CDR1 ENHRY, CDR2 SYGVKD.

The count of this clone is one. CDR3 coding DNA: TGTGCCAGCAGTGATCGAAGCGGGAGGGGTAACATTCAGTACTTC. Translated, it gives CASSDRSGRGNIQYF. V is TRBV2 and J is TRBJ2-4; 10 bases map to TRBD2. CDR3 length: 15 amino acids. Germline V gene data show CDR1 as SNHLY and CDR2 as FYNNEI. V was clipped by 3 bases and J by 7 bases; unmatched bases: 6.

The V and J genes are TRBV6-2 or TRBV6-3 and TRBJ1-5; no reliable D call. The V gene lost 6 bases and the J gene lost 7 bases, with 16 bases spanning the gap. The CDR3 consists of 14 residues. The germline V gene has CDR1 MNHEY and CDR2 SVGEGT. Here the CDR3 DNA reads TGTGCCAGCAGCCATGACATGGGCTGGCAGCCCCAGCATTTT. It codes for CASSHDMGWQPQHF.

The CDR3 spells CASSQGALSNQPQHF. For the CDR3, the DNA is TGTGCCAGCAGCCAAGGGGCCCTTAGCAATCAGCCCCAGCATTTT. V usage is TRBV3-1 (or the pseudogene TRBV3-2) and J usage is TRBJ1-5; D is unclear. Per germline, CDR1 LGHDT and CDR2 YNNKEL (reference sequence). The CDR3 contains 15 residues. Trimming removed 1 base from V and 0 bases from J, with 7 bases in between.

This sequence joins TRBV20-1 and TRBJ2-7; 7 nucleotides align to TRBD2. The CDR3 runs 14 residues. V lost 3 bases and J lost 2; bases outside the gene matches: 7. The germline CDR1 and CDR2 sequences are DFQATT and SNEGSKA (reference sequence). The CDR3 reads CSASLRGYPYEQYV. The CDR3 nucleotides are TGCAGTGCTAGTTTGCGGGGGTACCCCTACGAGCAGTACGTC.

The chain combines TRBV6-5 with TRBJ1-1; D gene uncertain. The V gene's germline CDR1 is MNHEY and CDR2 SVGAGI. Trimming pared 8 bases from V and 3 bases from J, leaving 13 bases between. This CDR3 spans 13 amino acids. The CDR3 here is CASARVFDTEAFF. DNA of the CDR3: TGTGCCAGCGCGAGGGTTTTCGACACTGAAGCTTTCTTT.